The clone carrying this T cell receptor (beta chain) showed up just a few times. This CDR3 has 15 amino acids. The germline gives CDR1 SGHRS, CDR2 YFSETQ. The ends were cut back, 6 bases at V and 2 bases at J, with 14 bases in the middle. TCRdb redid the calling of the 5' RACE reads with MiXCR, one entry per CDR3 protein. The sample shows 300,000 to 400,000 distinct CDR3 sequences, around 10% of them seen only once. This specimen comes from a study of T cells after yellow fever vaccination. About the research overall: Preparation of fractions with low cell numbers was performed using SMART-Seq v4 Ultra Low Input.

The chain links TRBV5-1 to TRBJ2-2; unclear D gene. The sequenced sample was CD4+ T cells sorted from PBMCs, obtained 45 days after the yellow fever booster vaccination. This receptor was obtained from a man between 18 and 35 years old who received the YFV17D yellow fever vaccine. In DNA, the CDR3 is TGCGCCAGCACCGTCCGGGCAGGAAACACCGGGGAGCTGTTTTTT. Translating gives CASTVRAGNTGELFF.